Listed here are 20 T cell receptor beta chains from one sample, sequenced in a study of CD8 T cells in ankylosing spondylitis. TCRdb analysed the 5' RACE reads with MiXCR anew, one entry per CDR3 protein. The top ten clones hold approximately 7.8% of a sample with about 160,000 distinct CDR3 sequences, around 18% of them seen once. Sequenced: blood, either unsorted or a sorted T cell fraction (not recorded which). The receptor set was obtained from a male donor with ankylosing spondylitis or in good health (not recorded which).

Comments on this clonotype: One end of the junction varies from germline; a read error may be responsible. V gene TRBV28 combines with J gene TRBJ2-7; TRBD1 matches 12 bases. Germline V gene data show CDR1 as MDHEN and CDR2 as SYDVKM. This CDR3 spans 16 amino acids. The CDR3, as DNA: TGTGCCAGCAGTTTATGGGGACAGGGGGCCTCCTCCGAGCAGTACTTC. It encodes CASSLWGQGASSEQYF.

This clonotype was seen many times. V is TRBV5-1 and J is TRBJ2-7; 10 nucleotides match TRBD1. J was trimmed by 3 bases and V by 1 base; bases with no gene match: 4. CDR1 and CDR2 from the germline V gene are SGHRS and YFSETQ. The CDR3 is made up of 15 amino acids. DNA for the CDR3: TGCGCCAGCAGCTTGTGGGGACAGGGGTTCTACGAGCAGTACTTC. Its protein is CASSLWGQGFYEQYF. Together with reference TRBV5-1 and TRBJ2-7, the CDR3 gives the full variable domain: KAGVTQTPRYLIKTRGQQVTLSCSPISGHRSVSWYQQTPGQGLQFLFEYFSETQRNKGNFPGRFSGRQFSNSRSEMNVSTLELGDSALYLCASSLWGQGFYEQYFGPGTRLTVT.

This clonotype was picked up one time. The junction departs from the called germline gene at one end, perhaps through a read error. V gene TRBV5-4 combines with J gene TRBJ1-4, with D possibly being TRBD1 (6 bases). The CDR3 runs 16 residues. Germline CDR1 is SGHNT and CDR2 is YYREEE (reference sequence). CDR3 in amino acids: CASSVTGRGTSEKLFF. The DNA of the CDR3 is TGTGCCAGCAGCGTCACAGGGAGAGGTACTAGTGAAAAACTGTTTTTT.

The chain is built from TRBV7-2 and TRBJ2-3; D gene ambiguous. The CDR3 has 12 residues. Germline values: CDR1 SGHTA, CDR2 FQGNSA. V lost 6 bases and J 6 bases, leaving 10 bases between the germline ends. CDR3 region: CASRPPGDTQYF. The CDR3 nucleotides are TGTGCCAGCAGGCCGCCCGGGGATACGCAGTATTTT.

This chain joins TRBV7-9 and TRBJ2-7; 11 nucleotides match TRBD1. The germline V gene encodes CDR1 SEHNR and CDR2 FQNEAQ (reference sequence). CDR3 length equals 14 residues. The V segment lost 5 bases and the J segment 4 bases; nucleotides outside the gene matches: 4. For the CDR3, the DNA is TGTGCCAGCAGCGCAGGACAGGGGGCGTACGAGCAGTACTTC. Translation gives CASSAGQGAYEQYF.

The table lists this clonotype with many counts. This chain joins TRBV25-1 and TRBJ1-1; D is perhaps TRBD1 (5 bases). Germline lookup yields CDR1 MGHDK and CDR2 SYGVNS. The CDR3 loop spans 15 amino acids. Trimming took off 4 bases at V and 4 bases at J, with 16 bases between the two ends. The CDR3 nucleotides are TGTGCCAGCAGTGGGGCCTTCGGGGCGCGCACTGAAGCTTTCTTT. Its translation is CASSGAFGARTEAFF.

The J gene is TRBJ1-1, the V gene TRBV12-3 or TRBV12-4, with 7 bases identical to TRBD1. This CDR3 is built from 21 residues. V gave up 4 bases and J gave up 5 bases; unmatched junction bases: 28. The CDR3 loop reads CASSSPLGGAGGHLRDTEAFF. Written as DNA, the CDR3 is TGTGCCAGCAGTTCCCCTTTAGGCGGTGCAGGGGGACATTTGAGGGATACTGAAGCTTTCTTT.

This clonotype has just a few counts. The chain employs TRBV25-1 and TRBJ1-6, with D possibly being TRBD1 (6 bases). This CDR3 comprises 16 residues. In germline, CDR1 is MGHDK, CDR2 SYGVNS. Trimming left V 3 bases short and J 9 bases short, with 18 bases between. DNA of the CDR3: TGTGCCAGCAGTGACCCCGGCGGGGGCGATTTTTCACCCCTCCACTTT. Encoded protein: CASSDPGGGDFSPLHF.

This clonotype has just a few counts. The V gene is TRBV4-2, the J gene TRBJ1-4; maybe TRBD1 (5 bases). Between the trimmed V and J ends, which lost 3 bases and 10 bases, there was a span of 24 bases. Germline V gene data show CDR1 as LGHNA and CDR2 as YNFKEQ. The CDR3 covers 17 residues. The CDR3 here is CASSQGYFGPGGGKLFF. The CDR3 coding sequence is TGTGCCAGCAGCCAGGGTTACTTCGGACCAGGCGGGGGAAAACTGTTTTTT.

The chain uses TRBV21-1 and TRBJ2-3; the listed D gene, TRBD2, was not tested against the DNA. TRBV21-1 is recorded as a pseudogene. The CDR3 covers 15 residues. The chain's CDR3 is CASSKEAVTTDTQYF. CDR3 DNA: TGTGCCAGCAGCAAAGAAGCGGTTACCACAGATACGCAGTATTTT.

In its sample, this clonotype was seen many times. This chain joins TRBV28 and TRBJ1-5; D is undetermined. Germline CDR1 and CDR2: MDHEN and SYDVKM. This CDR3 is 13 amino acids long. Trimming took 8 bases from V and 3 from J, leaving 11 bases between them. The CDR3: CASHAGPNQPQHF. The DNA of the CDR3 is TGTGCCAGCCACGCCGGGCCCAATCAGCCCCAGCATTTT.

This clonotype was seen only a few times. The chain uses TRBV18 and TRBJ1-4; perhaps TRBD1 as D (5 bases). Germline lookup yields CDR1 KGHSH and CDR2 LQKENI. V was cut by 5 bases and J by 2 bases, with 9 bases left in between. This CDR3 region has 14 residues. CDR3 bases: TGTGCCAGCTCAGAGGGACGGACTAATGAAAAACTGTTTTTT. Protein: CASSEGRTNEKLFF.

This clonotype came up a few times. As DNA, the CDR3 is TGCGCCAGCAGCGTGAATCCCAGGAACACTGAAGCTTTCTTT. Its translation: CASSVNPRNTEAFF. The chain is built from TRBV5-1 and TRBJ1-1; D gene uncertain. V was cut by 4 bases and J by 1 base, with 11 bases left in between. The CDR3 spans 14 residues. The V gene's germline CDR1 is SGHRS and CDR2 YFSETQ.

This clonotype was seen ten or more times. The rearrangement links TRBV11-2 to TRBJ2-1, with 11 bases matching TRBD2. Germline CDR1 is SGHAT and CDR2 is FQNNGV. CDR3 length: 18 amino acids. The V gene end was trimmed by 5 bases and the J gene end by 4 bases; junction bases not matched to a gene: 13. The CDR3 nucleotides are TGTGCCAGCAGCCCCTCTGGGCTAGCGGGAGGTAATTACAATGAGCAGTTCTTC. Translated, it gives CASSPSGLAGGNYNEQFF. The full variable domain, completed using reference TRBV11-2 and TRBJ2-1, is EAGVAQSPRYKIIEKRQSVAFWCNPISGHATLYWYQQILGQGPKLLIQFQNNGVVDDSQLPKDRFSAERLKGVDSTLKIQPAKLEDSAVYLCASSPSGLAGGNYNEQFFGPGTRLTVL.

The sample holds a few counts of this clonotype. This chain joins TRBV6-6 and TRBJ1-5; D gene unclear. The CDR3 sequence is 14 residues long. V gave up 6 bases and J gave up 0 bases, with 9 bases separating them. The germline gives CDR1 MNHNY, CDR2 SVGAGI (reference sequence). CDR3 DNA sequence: TGTGCCAGCAGAACCACGGTTAGCAATCAGCCCCAGCATTTT. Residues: CASRTTVSNQPQHF.

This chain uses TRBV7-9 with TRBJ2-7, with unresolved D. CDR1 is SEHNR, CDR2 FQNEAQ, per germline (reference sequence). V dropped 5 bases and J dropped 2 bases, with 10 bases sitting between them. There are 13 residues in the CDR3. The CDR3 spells CASSPSETYEQYF. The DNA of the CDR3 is TGTGCCAGCAGCCCCTCGGAAACCTACGAGCAGTACTTC.

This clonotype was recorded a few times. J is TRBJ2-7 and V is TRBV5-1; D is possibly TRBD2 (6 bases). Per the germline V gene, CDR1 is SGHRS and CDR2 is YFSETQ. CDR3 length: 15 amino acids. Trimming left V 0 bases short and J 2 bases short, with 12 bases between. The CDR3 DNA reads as TGCGCCAGCAGCTTGGACAGCGGGTATGCCTACGAGCAGTACTTC. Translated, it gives CASSLDSGYAYEQYF.

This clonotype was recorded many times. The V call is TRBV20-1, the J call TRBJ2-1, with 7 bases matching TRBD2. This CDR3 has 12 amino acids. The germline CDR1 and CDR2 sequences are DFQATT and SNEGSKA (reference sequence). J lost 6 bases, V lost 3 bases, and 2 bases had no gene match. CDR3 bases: TGCAGTGCTAGCGGGGGGTTCAATGAGCAGTTCTTC. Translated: CSASGGFNEQFF.

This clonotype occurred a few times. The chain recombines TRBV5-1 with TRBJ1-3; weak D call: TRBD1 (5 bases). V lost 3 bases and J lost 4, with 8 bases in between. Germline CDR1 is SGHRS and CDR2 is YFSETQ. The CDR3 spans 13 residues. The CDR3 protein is CASSSGDGNTIYF. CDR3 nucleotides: TGCGCCAGCAGCTCGGGGGACGGAAACACCATATATTTT.

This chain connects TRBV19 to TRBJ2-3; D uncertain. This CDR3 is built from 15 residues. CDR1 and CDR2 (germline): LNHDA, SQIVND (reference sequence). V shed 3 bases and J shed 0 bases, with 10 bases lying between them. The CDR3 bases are TGTGCCAGTAGTATTTCCAGACCCAGCACAGATACGCAGTATTTT. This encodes CASSISRPSTDTQYF.